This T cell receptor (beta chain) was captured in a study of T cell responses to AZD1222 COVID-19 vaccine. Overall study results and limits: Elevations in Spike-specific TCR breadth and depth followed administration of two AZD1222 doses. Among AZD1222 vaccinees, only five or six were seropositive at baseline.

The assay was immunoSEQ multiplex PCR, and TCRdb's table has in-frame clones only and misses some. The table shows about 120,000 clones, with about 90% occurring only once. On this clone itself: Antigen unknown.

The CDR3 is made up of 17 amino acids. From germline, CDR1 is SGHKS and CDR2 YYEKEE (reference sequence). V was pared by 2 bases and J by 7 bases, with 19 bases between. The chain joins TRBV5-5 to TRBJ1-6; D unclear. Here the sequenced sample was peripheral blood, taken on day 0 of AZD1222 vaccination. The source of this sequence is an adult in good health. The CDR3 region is CASSLHPRSGVNSPLHF. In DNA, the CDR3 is TGTGCCAGCAGCTTACACCCGCGGTCAGGAGTAAATTCACCCCTCCACTTT. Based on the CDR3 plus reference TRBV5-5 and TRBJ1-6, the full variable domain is DAGVTQSPTHLIKTRGQQVTLRCSPISGHKSVSWYQQVLGQGPQFIFQYYEKEERGRGNFPDRFSARQFPNYSSELNVNALLLGDSALYLCASSLHPRSGVNSPLHFGNGTRLTVT.